The next 20 T cell receptor beta chains were all read from a single sample in a study of blood T cells in healthy people across ages. Together with a sample-barcoded 5' primer, a J-beta primer mix was included in a second PCR lasting about 7 to 11 cycles. In TCRdb, the 5' RACE reads were re-called with MiXCR into one record per CDR3 protein. The data contain about 620,000 distinct CDR3 sequences, about 50% of them seen just once; the ten biggest clones take up about 13%. Sequences were obtained from blood. The source is a woman older than 75 in good health.

V gene TRBV11-1 combines with J gene TRBJ2-4; D assignment may be TRBD1 or TRBD2 (5 bases each). The better agreement between TRBJ2-7 and the DNA end casts doubt on the J call. This CDR3 is 14 amino acids long. Germline CDR1 SGHAT, CDR2 FQDESV (reference sequence). The CDR3 nucleotides read TGTGCCAGCAGCCAACCGGGACGGGCTTACGAGCAGTACTTC. Amino acid sequence: CASSQPGRAYEQYF.

The chain employs TRBV20-1 and TRBJ2-7, with D perhaps matching TRBD1 or TRBD2 (6 bases each). Germline-derived CDR1 and CDR2 are DFQATT and SNEGSKA (reference sequence). The CDR3 runs to 14 residues. The ends were cut back, 8 bases at V and 5 bases at J, with 22 bases in the middle. The DNA for the CDR3 is TGCAGTCGCCGCCGTCCGGGGGCGGGCAACGAGCAGTACTTC. Translated, it gives CSRRRPGAGNEQYF.

This clonotype has at least ten counts. The chain uses TRBV20-1 and TRBJ2-1; D possibly corresponds to TRBD1 (6 bases). The CDR3 is made up of 15 amino acids. Germline V gene lookup returns CDR1 DFQATT and CDR2 SNEGSKA (reference sequence). Trimming shortened V by 5 bases and J by 0 bases, and 14 bases separated the two germline ends. Written as DNA, the CDR3 is TGCAGTGCTGAGGGGGATCCCAGCTCCTACAATGAGCAGTTCTTC. Amino acid sequence: CSAEGDPSSYNEQFF.

The chain uses TRBV7-9 and TRBJ1-6, with unresolved D. This CDR3 contains 12 residues. The V end was cut by 1 base, the J end by 11 bases, with 6 bases between. CDR1 SEHNR and CDR2 FQNEAQ come from the germline V gene (reference sequence). The DNA of the CDR3 is TGTGCCAGCAGCTTAGTAGCACCACCCCTCCACTTT. Residues: CASSLVAPPLHF.

With respect to this clonotype: One end of the junction is discordant with germline, which a read error may explain. The CDR3 spells CASSAGDSTGAFF. CDR3 sequence (DNA): TGCGCCAGCAGTGCAGGGGATAGCACTGGAGCTTTCTTT. The chain couples TRBV4-1 to TRBJ1-1; D perhaps matches TRBD1 (6 bases). Per germline, CDR1 MGHRA and CDR2 YSYEKL. The CDR3 spans 13 residues.

This clonotype was recorded only once. The chain has TRBV20-1 and TRBJ2-1; 11 nucleotides match TRBD2. This CDR3 comprises 16 residues. Germline values: CDR1 DFQATT, CDR2 SNEGSKA (reference sequence). V was clipped by 0 bases and J by 4 bases; unmatched bases: 5. The CDR3 region is CSARDLAGGQYNEQFF. The CDR3 region has the DNA TGCAGTGCTAGAGACCTAGCGGGGGGCCAGTACAATGAGCAGTTCTTC.

About this clonotype: At one end the junction does not follow the germline gene, possibly because of a read error. This sequence joins TRBV28 and TRBJ1-1, with a weak D call TRBD1 (5 bases). The CDR3 extends over 14 amino acids. Germline lookup yields CDR1 MDHEN and CDR2 SYDVKM. The chain's CDR3 is CVSSFGGFDTEAFF. CDR3 DNA: TGTGTCAGCAGTTTCGGGGGGTTCGACACTGAAGCTTTCTTT.

CDR3 nucleotide sequence: TGTGCCAGCAGCCCTTCGACAGGGGACCCAAGTGGCTACACCTTC. It encodes CASSPSTGDPSGYTF. J is TRBJ1-2 and V is TRBV7-2; 8 positions match TRBD1. CDR3 length: 15 residues. V lost 5 bases, J lost 7 bases, and 12 bases stayed unmatched. CDR1 is SGHTA, CDR2 FQGNSA, per germline.

The rearrangement joins TRBV18 to TRBJ1-1; TRBD1 aligns across 7 bases. CDR1 KGHSH and CDR2 LQKENI come from the germline V gene. After removal of 3 bases from V and 4 bases from J, the junction contained 5 bases not matched to a gene. The CDR3 has 14 amino acids. The CDR3 region is CASSPTGEGTEAFF. In DNA form, the CDR3 reads TGTGCCAGCTCACCTACAGGGGAGGGCACTGAAGCTTTCTTT.

The rearrangement joins TRBV3-1 to TRBJ1-1, with a possible D match to TRBD1 (5 bases). There are 14 residues in the CDR3. The germline CDR1 and CDR2 sequences are LGHDT and YNNKEL (reference sequence). The germline V and J ends were trimmed by 3 bases and 2 bases, with 10 bases remaining between them. In DNA form, the CDR3 reads TGTGCCAGCAGCCATCTAGACAGTAACACTGAAGCTTTCTTT. It encodes CASSHLDSNTEAFF.

This clonotype was counted ten times or more. The J gene is TRBJ1-2, the V gene TRBV28; 7 nucleotides agree with TRBD1. This CDR3 has 12 residues. Germline loops: CDR1 MDHEN, CDR2 SYDVKM. The V segment lost 8 bases and the J segment 5 bases; nucleotides outside the gene matches: 5. The CDR3 DNA sequence: TGTGCCAGCCACCGGGACAGTTATGGCTACACCTTC. As protein: CASHRDSYGYTF.

The rearrangement links TRBV21-1 to TRBJ2-1. TRBV21-1 represents a pseudogene. This CDR3 has 16 residues. This CDR3 is CASSKVGQKIYNEQFF. The CDR3 DNA reads TGTGCCAGCAGCAAAGTTGGTCAGAAAATCTACAATGAGCAGTTCTTC.

This clonotype was recorded at least ten times. The chain couples TRBV9 to TRBJ2-7; TRBD2 aligns across 8 bases. The V gene end was trimmed by 4 bases and the J gene end by 3 bases; junction bases not matched to a gene: 6. Germline V CDR1 and CDR2: SGDLS, YYNGEE. CDR3 length equals 14 residues. The CDR3 here is CASSSSGSGYEQYF. DNA for the CDR3: TGTGCCAGCAGCTCCAGCGGGAGCGGCTACGAGCAGTACTTC.

V usage is TRBV13 and J usage is TRBJ2-1; 9 bases fit TRBD2. CDR1 and CDR2 (germline): PRHDT, FYEKMQ (reference sequence). V lost 5 bases and J lost 6; bases outside the gene matches: 5. This CDR3 contains 14 residues. CDR3 DNA: TGTGCCAGCAGCGATAGCGGGGGACCCAATGAGCAGTTCTTC. Translated, it gives CASSDSGGPNEQFF.

V is TRBV5-1 and J is TRBJ2-5; either TRBD1 or TRBD2 may fit D (5 bases each). Gene TRBJ2-7 matches the end of the DNA better, so the J call may be wrong. Germline V gene lookup returns CDR1 SGHRS and CDR2 YFSETQ. This CDR3 region has 14 residues. The DNA of the CDR3 is TGCGCCAGCAGCGCCGGGACGGTACCCTACGAGCAGTACTTC. Its protein product is CASSAGTVPYEQYF.

This clonotype was counted ten times or more. V and J are TRBV20-1 and TRBJ1-5; 12 bases are shared with TRBD1. CDR1 and CDR2 (germline): DFQATT, SNEGSKA (reference sequence). There are 15 residues in the CDR3. After removal of 0 bases from V and 6 bases from J, the junction contained 3 bases not matched to a gene. CDR3 in DNA: TGCAGTGCTAGAGAGGGGACAGGGGGCGGTCAGCCCCAGCATTTT. This sequence encodes CSAREGTGGGQPQHF.

This clonotype has ten or more counts. The chain joins TRBV7-3 to TRBJ1-2; 9 nucleotides align to TRBD1. J was trimmed by 7 bases and V by 6 bases; bases with no gene match: 12. Germline V gene lookup returns CDR1 SGHTA and CDR2 FQGTGA. The CDR3 totals 15 residues. CDR3 residues: CASSPTAQGARGYTF. Written as DNA, the CDR3 is TGTGCCAGCAGTCCCACGGCACAGGGGGCTCGTGGCTACACCTTC.

This clonotype was found many times. CDR3 loop: CASSYGLNEKLFF. The CDR3 DNA reads TGTGCCAGCAGTTACGGACTTAATGAAAAACTGTTTTTT. The chain uses TRBV27 and TRBJ1-4; D gene uncertain. This CDR3 is 13 amino acids long. V was pared by 4 bases and J by 4 bases, with 7 bases between. The germline V gene encodes CDR1 MNHEY and CDR2 SMNVEV (reference sequence).

This clonotype was found once. Possible read error: a much larger clone is one base away. The J gene is TRBJ2-5, the V gene TRBV6-1; 13 bases are shared with TRBD2. Germline-derived CDR1 and CDR2 are MNHNS and SASEGT. V was clipped by 5 bases and J by 11 bases; unmatched bases: 11. The CDR3 sequence is 15 residues long. The CDR3 reads CASSYGTSGAGEQYF. CDR3 DNA: TGTGCCAGCAGTTATGGGACTAGCGGGGCAGGTGAGCAGTACTTC.

This clonotype was detected only a few times. A much larger clonotype is one base distant, so this may be a read error. The chain joins TRBV5-1 to TRBJ2-1; D gene ambiguous. With the DNA end fitting TRBJ2-7 better, the J assignment may be wrong. There are 15 residues in the CDR3. The germline CDR1 and CDR2 sequences are SGHRS and YFSETQ. This CDR3 is CASSLVGISYNEQYF. For the CDR3, the DNA is TGCGCCAGCAGCTTGGTAGGGATCTCCTACAATGAGCAGTACTTC.